The 21 T cell receptor beta chains reported below all come from one sample, sequenced in a study of blood T cell repertoires in COVID-19. The method was immunoSEQ multiplex PCR; TCRdb's version includes in-frame clones alone and lacks a portion of them. This sample has roughly 670,000 clones, with approximately 90% found just once. Sequencing input: peripheral blood. These TCRs come from a woman aged 18-29 years with acute or convalescent COVID-19.

Details on this clone: Other DNA sequences within the sample encode an identical CDR3. The chain carries TRBV4-1 and TRBJ1-2; D is perhaps TRBD1 (5 bases). The CDR3 is 14 amino acids. Trimming cost V 1 base and J 2 bases, with 8 bases left between them. Germline CDR1 reads MGHRA; CDR2 reads YSYEKL. CDR3 loop: CASSQATGNYGYTF. In DNA, the CDR3 is TGCGCCAGCAGCCAAGCCACAGGCAACTATGGCTACACCTTC.

V and J are TRBV10-3 and TRBJ1-2; D remains unclear. The V gene lost 7 bases and the J gene lost 7 bases, with 16 bases spanning the gap. The CDR3 covers 13 residues. The germline gives CDR1 ENHRY, CDR2 SYGVKD. The CDR3 DNA follows: TGTGCCATCATGGGTACCGATTCGGGTGGCTACACCTTC. Protein: CAIMGTDSGGYTF.

This clone was seen once. This sequence joins TRBV15 and TRBJ1-5, with D perhaps matching TRBD1 (5 bases). Per the germline V gene, CDR1 is LNHNV and CDR2 is YYDKDF (reference sequence). The CDR3 spans 14 residues. Trimming cost V 3 bases and J 6 bases, with 12 bases left between them. The CDR3 reads CATSSGGEGQPQHF. The CDR3 coding sequence is TGTGCCACCAGCAGTGGGGGGGAAGGTCAGCCCCAGCATTTT.

The V and J genes are TRBV19 and TRBJ2-3; 7 bases align to TRBD2. The CDR3 has 13 residues. J lost 6 bases, V lost 6 bases, and 6 bases had no gene match. The germline V gene encodes CDR1 LNHDA and CDR2 SQIVND (reference sequence). The CDR3 is CASRRGRWDTQYF. The CDR3 nucleotides are TGTGCCAGTAGGCGGGGGAGGTGGGATACGCAGTATTTT. Combining the CDR3 with reference TRBV19 and TRBJ2-3 gives the whole variable domain DGGITQSPKYLFRKEGQNVTLSCEQNLNHDAMYWYRQDPGQGLRLIYYSQIVNDFQKGDIAEGYSVSREKKESFPLTVTSAQKNPTAFYLCASRRGRWDTQYFGPGTRLTVL.

The chain links TRBV6-5 to TRBJ2-1; 9 positions match TRBD1. Per germline, CDR1 MNHEY and CDR2 SVGAGI. V was pared by 2 bases and J by 2 bases, with 4 bases of the junction left unmatched. The CDR3 covers 16 residues. The CDR3 here is CASSYAGTGPYNEQFF. The CDR3 nucleotides are TGTGCCAGCAGTTACGCCGGGACAGGGCCCTACAATGAGCAGTTCTTC.

A word on this clone: Additional DNA sequences in this sample encode the identical CDR3. The chain joins TRBV9 to TRBJ1-3; D gene uncertain. Germline V gene data show CDR1 as SGDLS and CDR2 as YYNGEE. V lost 0 bases, J lost 0 bases, and 7 bases lay in between. The CDR3 runs 15 residues. The CDR3 loop is CASSVGGSSGNTIYF. CDR3 nucleotide sequence: TGTGCCAGCAGCGTAGGAGGGAGCTCTGGAAACACCATATATTTT.

The chain couples TRBV7-2 to TRBJ2-3; a weak D match, TRBD1 (6 bases). Trimming cost V 5 bases and J 2 bases, with 11 bases left between them. Germline assignment: CDR1 SGHTA and CDR2 FQGNSA. The CDR3 sequence is 14 residues long. CDR3: CASSQDSYTDTQYF. In DNA form, the CDR3 reads TGTGCCAGCAGCCAGGACAGCTACACAGATACGCAGTATTTT.

This chain uses TRBV19 with TRBJ1-2; D gene uncertain. V was cut by 3 bases and J by 0 bases, with 8 bases left in between. CDR3 size: 14 residues. Germline assignment: CDR1 LNHDA and CDR2 SQIVND (reference sequence). CDR3 sequence: CASSIDITNYGYTF. CDR3 DNA sequence: TGTGCCAGTAGTATCGACATTACTAACTATGGCTACACCTTC.

V and J are TRBV2 and TRBJ1-4; TRBD1 agrees at 7 bases. This CDR3 has 15 amino acids. Trimming removed 6 bases from V and 2 bases from J; junction bases left unmatched: 6. Germline V lookup: CDR1 SNHLY, CDR2 FYNNEI. The CDR3 DNA is TGTGCCAGCAGACCCGACAGGGCGACTAATGAAAAACTGTTTTTT. Protein product: CASRPDRATNEKLFF.

This clone came up once. The rearrangement links TRBV25-1 to TRBJ1-1, with TRBD1 identical over 7 bases. Losses at the gene ends were 2 bases for V and 2 bases for J; bases not matched to a gene: 5. CDR1 and CDR2 (germline): MGHDK, SYGVNS. The CDR3 covers 15 residues. The CDR3 region has the DNA TGTGCCAGCAGTGAAGGGGGACAGAAAAACACTGAAGCTTTCTTT. Residues: CASSEGGQKNTEAFF.

The genes are TRBV6-4 and TRBJ2-2; 7 bases map to TRBD1. This CDR3 region has 16 residues. The V segment lost 0 bases and the J segment 7 bases; nucleotides outside the gene matches: 8. In germline, CDR1 is MRHNA, CDR2 SNTAGT. In DNA, the CDR3 is TGTGCCAGCAGTGACTCGCACAGGGGTTTAGGCGGGGAGCTGTTTTTT. This codes for CASSDSHRGLGGELFF.

The V call is TRBV25-1, the J call TRBJ1-1, with D perhaps TRBD1 (5 bases). The CDR3 spans 16 residues. Germline V lookup: CDR1 MGHDK, CDR2 SYGVNS. V lost 4 bases, J lost 1 base, and 16 bases lay in between. The DNA of the CDR3 is TGTGCCAGCAGTGTTGGGGACTCCCGAACGAACACTGAAGCTTTCTTT. Encoded protein: CASSVGDSRTNTEAFF.

In DNA form, the CDR3 reads TGTGCCAGCAGTGAAGCGGGGCCAGGGGTTGGAAACACCATATATTTT. It is translated as CASSEAGPGVGNTIYF. The chain employs TRBV2 and TRBJ1-3; D might be TRBD1 (6 bases). The ends were cut back, 0 bases at V and 3 bases at J, with 12 bases in the middle. Looked up from germline, CDR1 is SNHLY and CDR2 is FYNNEI. The CDR3 is 16 residues long.

This chain joins TRBV21-1 and TRBJ2-7; TRBD1 is the table's D call and was not checked against the DNA. TRBV21-1 has pseudogene status. The CDR3 is made up of 17 amino acids. The CDR3 sequence is CASSTINRQVEWMEQYF. In DNA form, the CDR3 reads TGTGCCAGCAGCACCATAAATCGACAGGTGGAGTGGATGGAGCAGTACTTC.

J is TRBJ1-2 and V is TRBV10-3; 10 bases are shared with TRBD1. The CDR3 is 16 residues long. V gave up 1 base and J gave up 4 bases; unmatched junction bases: 6. Per the germline V gene, CDR1 is ENHRY and CDR2 is SYGVKD. The CDR3 DNA sequence: TGTGCCATCAGTGAGTTAACGACAGGGGGCGGCTATGGCTACACCTTC. It codes for CAISELTTGGGYGYTF.

The chain uses TRBV6-4 and TRBJ2-1; 10 bases match TRBD2. Germline V CDR1 and CDR2: MRHNA, SNTAGT. After removal of 0 bases from V and 9 bases from J, the junction contained 8 bases not matched to a gene. The CDR3 sequence is 16 residues long. In DNA, the CDR3 is TGTGCCAGCAGTGACTCTTCCCTAGCGGGGGAGGGTGAGCAGTTCTTC. This codes for CASSDSSLAGEGEQFF.

This clone has only one observation. J is TRBJ2-7 and V is TRBV7-3; TRBD1 agrees at 8 bases. Per the germline V gene, CDR1 is SGHTA and CDR2 is FQGTGA. J was trimmed by 3 bases and V by 5 bases; bases with no gene match: 15. CDR3 length equals 17 residues. As DNA, the CDR3 is TGTGCCAGCAGCCTCACCGGCGGCCCAGGGGGCATCTACGAGCAGTACTTC. Translating gives CASSLTGGPGGIYEQYF.

This clone has only one observation. The chain links TRBV28 to TRBJ1-6; 8 positions match TRBD1. The CDR3 extends over 13 amino acids. J was trimmed by 12 bases and V by 7 bases; bases with no gene match: 8. CDR1 MDHEN and CDR2 SYDVKM come from the germline V gene. CDR3 bases: TGTGCCAGCATCGACAGGGGTCGTGTACCCCTCCACTTT. Its translation is CASIDRGRVPLHF.

The sample holds one count of this clone. This rearrangement joins TRBV7-6 to TRBJ2-7; 11 nucleotides agree with TRBD1. Trimming at V came to 4 bases and at J to 4 bases, leaving 9 bases not matched to a gene. The CDR3 loop spans 16 amino acids. Germline CDR1 SGHVS, CDR2 FNYEAQ. This chain's CDR3 is CASSSISGQGAYEQYF. The CDR3 coding sequence is TGTGCCAGCAGCTCTATTTCTGGACAGGGGGCTTACGAGCAGTACTTC.

V gene TRBV19 combines with J gene TRBJ1-2; D is ambiguous. Trimming shortened V by 3 bases and J by 5 bases, and 22 bases separated the two germline ends. The CDR3 extends over 17 amino acids. Germline CDR1 LNHDA, CDR2 SQIVND (reference sequence). CDR3 amino acids: CASSIGYRKARLYGYTF. The CDR3 DNA reads TGTGCCAGTAGTATCGGTTATCGGAAAGCCCGACTATATGGCTACACCTTC.

This clone was observed at least ten times. This sequence joins TRBV4-1 and TRBJ1-2, with D uncertain. In germline, CDR1 is MGHRA, CDR2 YSYEKL. Deletions cut 9 bases from V and 7 bases from J, with 24 bases between. The CDR3 length is 15 residues. The CDR3: CARRACSPPSGGYTF. Written as DNA, the CDR3 is TGCGCCAGGAGGGCATGTAGCCCACCTTCGGGTGGCTACACCTTC.